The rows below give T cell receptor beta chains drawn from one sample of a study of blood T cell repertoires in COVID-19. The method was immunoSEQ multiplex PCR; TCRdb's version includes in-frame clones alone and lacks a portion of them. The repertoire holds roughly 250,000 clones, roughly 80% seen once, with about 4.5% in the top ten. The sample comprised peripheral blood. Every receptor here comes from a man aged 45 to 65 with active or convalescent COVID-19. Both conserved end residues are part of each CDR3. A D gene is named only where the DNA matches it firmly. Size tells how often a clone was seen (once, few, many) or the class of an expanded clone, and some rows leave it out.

CDR3 DNA: TGTGCCAGTAGTATCGGGGGTCAGACCAATTCACCCCTCCACTTT
CDR3 protein: CASSIGGQTNSPLHF
D gene: NA
V gene: TRBV19
clone size: NA
J gene: TRBJ1-6
CDR3 length: 15

CDR3 DNA: TGTGCCAGCAGCGCCTCCGGGACAGCTAATCAGCCCCAGCATTTT
CDR3 protein: CASSASGTANQPQHF
D gene: TRBD1
V gene: TRBV9
clone size: NA
J gene: TRBJ1-5
CDR3 length: 15

CDR3 DNA: TGTGCCAGCAGTTACTCGATAGGTGGGAGCTCCTACGAGCAGTACTTC
CDR3 protein: CASSYSIGGSSYEQYF
D gene: NA
V gene: TRBV6-5
clone size: NA
J gene: TRBJ2-7
CDR3 length: 16

CDR3 DNA: TGTGCCAGCAGCTTGGAAACATTCACAGATACGCAGTATTTT
CDR3 protein: CASSLETFTDTQYF
D gene: NA
V gene: TRBV5-4
clone size: NA
J gene: TRBJ2-3
CDR3 length: 14

CDR3 DNA: TGTGCCAGCAGCCAAGGGGGGACAGGGGGCCGTCATGAAAAACTGTTTTTT
CDR3 protein: CASSQGGTGGRHEKLFF
D gene: TRBD1
V gene: TRBV3-1/TRBV3-2
clone size: NA
J gene: TRBJ1-4
CDR3 length: 17

CDR3 DNA: TGTGCCAGCCTCCGGGGAATAGCGGGGGGCCCATATACGCAGTATTTT
CDR3 protein: CASLRGIAGGPYTQYF
D gene: TRBD2
V gene: TRBV2
clone size: NA
J gene: TRBJ2-3
CDR3 length: 16

CDR3 DNA: TGTGCCAGCAGTCTATCCCAGGGCTCAAATGAAAAACTGTTTTTT
CDR3 protein: CASSLSQGSNEKLFF
D gene: NA
V gene: TRBV28
clone size: NA
J gene: TRBJ1-4
CDR3 length: 15

CDR3 DNA: TGTGCCAGCAGCCAAGAACCCGGGACTAGCGGGAGCTTAAACACCGGGGAGCTGTTTTTT
CDR3 protein: CASSQEPGTSGSLNTGELFF
D gene: TRBD2
V gene: TRBV3-1/TRBV3-2
clone size: once
J gene: TRBJ2-2
CDR3 length: 20

CDR3 DNA: TGTGCCAGCAGGGGGCGGGGAGGCGATACGCAGTATTTT
CDR3 protein: CASRGRGGDTQYF
D gene: NA
V gene: TRBV6-5
clone size: NA
J gene: TRBJ2-3
CDR3 length: 13

CDR3 DNA: TGTGCCTGGAGTGTAGGGCAGGGGGGTATTTCCCCCCTCCACTTT
CDR3 protein: CAWSVGQGGISPLHF
D gene: TRBD1
V gene: TRBV30
clone size: NA
J gene: TRBJ1-6
CDR3 length: 15